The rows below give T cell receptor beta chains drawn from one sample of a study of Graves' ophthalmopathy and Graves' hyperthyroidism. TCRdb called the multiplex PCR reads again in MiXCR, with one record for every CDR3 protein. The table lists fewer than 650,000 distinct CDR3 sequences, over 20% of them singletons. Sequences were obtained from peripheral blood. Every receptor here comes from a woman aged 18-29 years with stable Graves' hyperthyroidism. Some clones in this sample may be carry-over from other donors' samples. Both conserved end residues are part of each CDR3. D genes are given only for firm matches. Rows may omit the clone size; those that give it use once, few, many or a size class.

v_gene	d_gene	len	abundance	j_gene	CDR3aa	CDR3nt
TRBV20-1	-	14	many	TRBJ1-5	CSAGAGHPDQPQHF	TGCAGTGCTGGAGCGGGACACCCGGATCAGCCCCAGCATTTT
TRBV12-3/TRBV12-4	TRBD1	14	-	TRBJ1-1	CASISGQGYAEAFF	TGTGCCAGCATAAGTGGACAGGGCTACGCTGAAGCTTTCTTT
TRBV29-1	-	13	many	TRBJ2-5	CSATTSFEETQYF	TGCAGCGCCACAACAAGCTTCGAAGAGACCCAGTACTTC
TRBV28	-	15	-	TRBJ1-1	CASRVGGQTNTEAFF	TGTGCCAGCAGAGTGGGCGGGCAGACGAACACTGAAGCTTTCTTT
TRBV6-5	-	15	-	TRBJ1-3	CASSSHGSSRNTIYF	TGTGCCAGCAGTTCCCACGGCTCCTCTAGAAACACCATATATTTT
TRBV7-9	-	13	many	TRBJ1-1	CASSRRTETEAFF	TGTGCCAGCAGCAGACGGACCGAGACTGAAGCTTTCTTT
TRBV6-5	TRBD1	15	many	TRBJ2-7	CASSLDRGSSYEQYF	TGTGCCAGCAGTCTAGACAGGGGGAGCTCCTACGAGCAGTACTTC
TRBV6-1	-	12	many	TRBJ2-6	CASTGTANVLTF	TGTGCCAGCACTGGGACGGCCAACGTCCTGACTTTC
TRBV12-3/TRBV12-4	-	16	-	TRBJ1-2	CASSQFQGRMGHGYTF	TGTGCCAGCAGCCAATTCCAGGGGAGGATGGGACATGGCTACACCTTC
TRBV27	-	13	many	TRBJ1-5	CASSLSNFQPQHF	TGTGCCAGCAGTTTATCGAATTTTCAGCCCCAGCATTTT
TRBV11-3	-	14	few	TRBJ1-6	CASSPYPINSPLHF	TGTGCCAGCAGCCCCTACCCCATTAATTCACCCCTCCACTTT
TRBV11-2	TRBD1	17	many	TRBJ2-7	CASSFGTGGAFPYEQYF	TGTGCCAGCAGCTTCGGGACAGGGGGCGCATTTCCCTACGAGCAGTACTTC
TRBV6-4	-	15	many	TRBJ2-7	CASSDSNRASYEQYF	TGTGCCAGCAGTGACTCTAACAGGGCTTCCTACGAGCAGTACTTC
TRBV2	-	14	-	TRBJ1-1	CASLPPDLNTEAFF	TGTGCCAGCCTACCCCCGGATCTGAACACTGAAGCTTTCTTT
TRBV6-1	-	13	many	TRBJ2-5	CASRGGHQETQYF	TGTGCCAGCCGGGGTGGGCATCAAGAGACCCAGTACTTC
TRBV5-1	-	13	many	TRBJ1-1	CASKSDENTEAFF	TGCGCCAGCAAGTCGGACGAGAACACTGAAGCTTTCTTT
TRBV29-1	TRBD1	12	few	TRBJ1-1	CSVGQGETEAFF	TGCAGCGTTGGACAGGGTGAAACTGAAGCTTTCTTT
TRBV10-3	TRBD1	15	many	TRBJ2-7	CAISEKQGSSYEQYF	TGTGCCATCAGTGAAAAACAGGGGAGCTCCTACGAGCAGTACTTC
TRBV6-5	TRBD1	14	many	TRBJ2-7	CASRRQGPTYEQYF	TGTGCCAGCAGGCGACAGGGTCCGACCTACGAGCAGTACTTC
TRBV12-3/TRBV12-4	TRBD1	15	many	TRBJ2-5	CASTSSRGQQETQYF	TGTGCCAGCACTAGTTCGAGGGGACAGCAAGAGACCCAGTACTTC
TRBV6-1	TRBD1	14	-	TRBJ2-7	CASRQGQSLYEQYF	TGTGCCAGCAGACAGGGACAGAGCCTCTACGAGCAGTACTTC
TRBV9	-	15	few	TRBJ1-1	CASSVGPFPNTEAFF	TGTGCCAGCAGCGTGGGGCCTTTTCCGAACACTGAAGCTTTCTTT
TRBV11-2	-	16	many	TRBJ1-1	CASSLDGGLGGTEAFF	TGTGCCAGCAGCTTAGACGGAGGGTTGGGAGGCACTGAAGCTTTCTTT
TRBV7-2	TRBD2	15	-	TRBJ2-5	CASIPGGEKLETQYF	TGTGCCAGCATCCCCGGGGGGGAGAAATTGGAGACCCAGTACTTC
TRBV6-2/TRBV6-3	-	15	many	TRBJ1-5	CASSYSAGANQPQHF	TGTGCCAGCAGTTACTCGGCGGGGGCCAATCAGCCCCAGCATTTT
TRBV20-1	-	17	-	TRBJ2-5	CSARGAIQGGPGETQYF	TGCAGTGCTAGGGGAGCTATACAAGGAGGGCCCGGGGAGACCCAGTACTTC
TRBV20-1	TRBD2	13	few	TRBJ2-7	CSAASGGAYEQYF	TGCAGTGCCGCTAGCGGGGGGGCCTACGAGCAGTACTTC
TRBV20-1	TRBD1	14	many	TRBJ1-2	CSAIGQGIFYGYTF	TGCAGTGCTATAGGACAGGGGATTTTCTATGGCTACACCTTC
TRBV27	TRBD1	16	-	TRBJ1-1	CASSLMDREGNTEAFF	TGTGCCAGCAGTTTGATGGACAGGGAAGGGAACACTGAAGCTTTCTTT
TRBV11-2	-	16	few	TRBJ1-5	CASSLGGRNSNQPQHF	TGTGCCAGCAGCTTGGGGGGCAGAAATAGCAATCAGCCCCAGCATTTT
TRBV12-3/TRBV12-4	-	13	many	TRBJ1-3	CASRAGTGNTIYF	TGTGCCAGCAGGGCGGGTACTGGAAACACCATATATTTT
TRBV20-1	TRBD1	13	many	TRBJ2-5	CSVWTGGDETQYF	TGCAGTGTTTGGACAGGGGGCGACGAGACCCAGTACTTC
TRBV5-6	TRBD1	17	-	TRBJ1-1	CASSLLAWTGGHTEAFF	TGTGCCAGCAGCCTACTTGCCTGGACAGGGGGCCACACTGAAGCTTTCTTT
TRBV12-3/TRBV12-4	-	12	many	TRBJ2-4	CASSAAKNIQYF	TGTGCCAGCAGTGCAGCCAAAAACATTCAGTACTTC
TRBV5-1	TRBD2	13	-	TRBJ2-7	CASRYLAGDEQYF	TGCGCCAGCAGGTATTTAGCGGGAGACGAGCAGTACTTC
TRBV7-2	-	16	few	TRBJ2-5	CASSYRGQAGQETQYF	TGTGCCAGCAGCTACAGGGGTCAGGCGGGACAAGAGACCCAGTACTTC
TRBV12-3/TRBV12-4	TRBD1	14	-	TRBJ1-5	CANSVGQGIQPQHF	TGTGCCAACAGTGTAGGACAGGGGATTCAGCCCCAGCATTTT
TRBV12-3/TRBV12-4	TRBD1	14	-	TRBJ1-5	CASSYRGSGQPQHF	TGTGCCAGCAGTTACAGGGGGTCCGGCCAGCCCCAGCATTTT
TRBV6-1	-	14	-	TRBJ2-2	CASSQKAHTGELFF	TGTGCCAGCAGTCAAAAGGCACACACCGGGGAGCTGTTTTTT
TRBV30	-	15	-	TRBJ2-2	CAWSVLRGVTGELFF	TGTGCCTGGAGTGTGTTACGAGGGGTCACCGGGGAGCTGTTTTTT
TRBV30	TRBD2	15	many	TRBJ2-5	CAWTRTAGPQETQYF	TGTGCCTGGACCCGCACAGCGGGGCCTCAAGAGACCCAGTACTTC
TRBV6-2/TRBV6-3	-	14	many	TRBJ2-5	CASSYGLGQETQYF	TGTGCCAGCAGTTATGGGCTAGGGCAAGAGACCCAGTACTTC
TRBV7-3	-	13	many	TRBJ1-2	CASSPGHSYGYTF	TGTGCCAGCAGTCCGGGACACTCCTATGGCTACACCTTC
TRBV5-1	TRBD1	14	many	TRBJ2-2	CASTTGGRTGELFF	TGCGCCAGCACAACAGGGGGGAGAACCGGGGAGCTGTTTTTT
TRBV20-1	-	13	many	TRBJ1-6	CSCRDTYNSPLHF	TGCAGCTGCCGGGACACCTATAATTCACCCCTCCACTTT
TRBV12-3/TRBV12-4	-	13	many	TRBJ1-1	CASSLVVGYRAFF	TGTGCCAGCAGTTTAGTCGTAGGGTACCGAGCTTTCTTT
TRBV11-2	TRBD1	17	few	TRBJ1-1	CASSLEAGGGMNTEAFF	TGTGCCAGCAGCTTAGAGGCAGGGGGGGGGATGAACACTGAAGCTTTCTTT
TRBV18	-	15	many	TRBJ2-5	CASSPQRSDQETQYF	TGTGCCAGCTCTCCCCAGCGCAGCGACCAAGAGACCCAGTACTTC
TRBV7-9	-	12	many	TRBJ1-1	CASSLHNTEAFF	TGTGCCAGCAGCTTACACAACACTGAAGCTTTCTTT
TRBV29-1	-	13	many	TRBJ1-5	CSVEVGRNQPQHF	TGCAGCGTTGAAGTCGGGAGGAATCAGCCCCAGCATTTT
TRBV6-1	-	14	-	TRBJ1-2	CASSPQGNPQGYTF	TGTGCCAGCAGCCCACAAGGGAACCCTCAAGGCTACACCTTC
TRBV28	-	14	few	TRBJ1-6	CASNYKDYNSPLHF	TGTGCCAGCAATTATAAGGATTATAATTCACCCCTCCACTTT
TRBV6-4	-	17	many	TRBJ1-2	CASSDLDLTLSNYGYTF	TGTGCCAGCAGTGATCTCGACTTAACCCTATCTAACTATGGCTACACCTTC
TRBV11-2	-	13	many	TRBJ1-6	CASSHNYNSPLHF	TGTGCCAGCAGCCACAACTATAATTCACCCCTCCACTTT
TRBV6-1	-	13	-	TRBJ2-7	CASSEWALREQYF	TGTGCCAGCAGTGAATGGGCCCTACGCGAGCAGTACTTC
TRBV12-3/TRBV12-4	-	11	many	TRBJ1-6	CASSLVRTLHF	TGTGCCAGCAGTTTAGTCCGAACCCTCCACTTT
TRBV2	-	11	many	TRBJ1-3	CASRSRNTIYF	TGTGCCAGCAGAAGTAGAAACACCATATATTTT